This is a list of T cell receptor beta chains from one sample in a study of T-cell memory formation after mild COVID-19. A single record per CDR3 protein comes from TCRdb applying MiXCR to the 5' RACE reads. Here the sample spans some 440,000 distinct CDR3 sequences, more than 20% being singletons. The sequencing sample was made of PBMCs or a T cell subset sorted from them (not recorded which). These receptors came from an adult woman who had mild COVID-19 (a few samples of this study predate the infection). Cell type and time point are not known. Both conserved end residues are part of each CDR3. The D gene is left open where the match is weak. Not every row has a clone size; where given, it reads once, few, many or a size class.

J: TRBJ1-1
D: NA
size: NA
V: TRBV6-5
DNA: TGTGCCAGCAGTTGGGGCCACGGGAACACTGAAGCTTTCTTT
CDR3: CASSWGHGNTEAFF

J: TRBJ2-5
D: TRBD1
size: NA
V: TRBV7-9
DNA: TGTGCCAGCAGGCCCGCTCCGGGCAGGGGGCGGGAGACCCAGTACTTC
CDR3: CASRPAPGRGRETQYF

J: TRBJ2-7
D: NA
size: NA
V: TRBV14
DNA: TGTGCCAGCAGCCAAGAGATCCAGATCGAGCAGTACTTC
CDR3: CASSQEIQIEQYF

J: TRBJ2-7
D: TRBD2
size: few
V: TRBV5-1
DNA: TGCGCCAGCAGCTTGGAAGGGGTGGGGACTAGCGGGACCTACGAGCAGTACTTC
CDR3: CASSLEGVGTSGTYEQYF

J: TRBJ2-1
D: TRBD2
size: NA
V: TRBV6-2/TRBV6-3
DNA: TGTGCCAGCACCCAACAACTAGCGGGAGGGCCGGGTAATGAGCAGTTCTTC
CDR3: CASTQQLAGGPGNEQFF

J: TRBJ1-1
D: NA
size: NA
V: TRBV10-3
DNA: TGTGCCATCAGATCAATGAACACTGAAGCTTTCTTT
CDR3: CAIRSMNTEAFF

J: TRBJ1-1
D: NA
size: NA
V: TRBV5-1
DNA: TGCGCCAGCAGCTTGGGTCACAGCTCGAACACTGAAGCTTTCTTT
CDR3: CASSLGHSSNTEAFF

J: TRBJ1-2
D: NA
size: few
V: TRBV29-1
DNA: TGCAGCGTTTCACCTCTGCTCAGGGGTCTAGATGGCTACACCTTC
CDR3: CSVSPLLRGLDGYTF

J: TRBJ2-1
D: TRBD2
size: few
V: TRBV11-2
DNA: TGTGCCACAGGACTAGCGGGGCACAATGAGCAGTTCTTC
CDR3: CATGLAGHNEQFF

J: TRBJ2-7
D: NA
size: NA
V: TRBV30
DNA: TGTGCCTGGAGTCAGGGGAGGTCGGTCGAGCAGTACTTC
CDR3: CAWSQGRSVEQYF

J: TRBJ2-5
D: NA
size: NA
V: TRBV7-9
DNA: TGTGCCAGCAGCTCACCTCAGGGACACCAAGAGACCCAGTACTTC
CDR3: CASSSPQGHQETQYF

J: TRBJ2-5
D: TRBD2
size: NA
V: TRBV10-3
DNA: TGTGCCATCAGGACGACTAGCCGCGAGACCCAGTACTTC
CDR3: CAIRTTSRETQYF

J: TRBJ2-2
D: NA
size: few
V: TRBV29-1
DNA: TGCAGCGTAGCGGTAGGGCCGAACACCGGGGAGCTGTTTTTT
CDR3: CSVAVGPNTGELFF

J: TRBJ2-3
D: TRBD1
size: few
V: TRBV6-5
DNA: TGTGCCAGCAGTTACTCCGACAGGGTCACAGATACGCAGTATTTT
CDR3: CASSYSDRVTDTQYF

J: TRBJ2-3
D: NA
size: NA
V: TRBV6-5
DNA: TGTGCCAGCAGTTACGATGACAGCCATAGCACAGATACGCAGTATTTT
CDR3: CASSYDDSHSTDTQYF

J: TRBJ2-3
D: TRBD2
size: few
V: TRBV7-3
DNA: TGTGCCAGCAGCTTAGGAGCGGGGATAGCGCAGTATTTT
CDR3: CASSLGAGIAQYF

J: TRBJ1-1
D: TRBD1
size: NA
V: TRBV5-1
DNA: TGCGCCAGCAGCCCCCAGACAGGGCGCACTGAAGCTTTCTTT
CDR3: CASSPQTGRTEAFF

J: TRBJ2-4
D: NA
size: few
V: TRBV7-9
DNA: TGTGCCAGCAGCTTAGGGGGCACGTTAACGTACAACATTCAGTACTTC
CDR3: CASSLGGTLTYNIQYF

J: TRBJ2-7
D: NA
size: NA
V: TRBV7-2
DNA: TGTGCCAGCAGCCGCGTGGTCGGGAACGAGCAGTACTTC
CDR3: CASSRVVGNEQYF

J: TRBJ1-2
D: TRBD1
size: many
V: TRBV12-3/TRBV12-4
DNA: TGTGCCAGCAGTTTCAGGGACAGGGGAGGTGGCTACACCTTC
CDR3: CASSFRDRGGGYTF

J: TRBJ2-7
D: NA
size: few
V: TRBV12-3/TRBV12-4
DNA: TGTGCCAGCAGTTCCTTAGGGGCCTACGAGCAGTACTTC
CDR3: CASSSLGAYEQYF

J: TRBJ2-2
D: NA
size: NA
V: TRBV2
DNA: TGTGCCAGCAGGGACGCCGGCACCGGGGAGCTGTTTTTT
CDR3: CASRDAGTGELFF

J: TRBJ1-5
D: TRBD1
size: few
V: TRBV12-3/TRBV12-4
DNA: TGTGCCAGCAGACTCACGGGACAGGGCAATCAGCCCCAGCATTTT
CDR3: CASRLTGQGNQPQHF

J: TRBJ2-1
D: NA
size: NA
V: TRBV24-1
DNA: TGTGCCACCAGTGATTCGCTGTCTTACAATGAGCAGTTCTTC
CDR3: CATSDSLSYNEQFF

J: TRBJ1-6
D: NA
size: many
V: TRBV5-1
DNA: TGTGCCAGCAGTTTAGGAGGGAATTCACCCCTCCACTTT
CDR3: CASSLGGNSPLHF

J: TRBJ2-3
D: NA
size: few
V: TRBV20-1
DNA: TGCAGTGCAGGGACACCAACTAGCACAGATACGCAGTATTTT
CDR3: CSAGTPTSTDTQYF

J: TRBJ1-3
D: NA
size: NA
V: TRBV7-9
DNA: TGTGCCAGCAGCACGACGAGCTCTGGAAACACCATATATTTT
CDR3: CASSTTSSGNTIYF

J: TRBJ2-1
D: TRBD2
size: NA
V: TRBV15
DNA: TGTGCCACCAGCAGAGGCGGACTAGCGGGAAAGGATGAGCAGTTCTTC
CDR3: CATSRGGLAGKDEQFF